The clone carrying this T cell receptor (beta chain) has a single count. Here immunoSEQ multiplex PCR was the method, and the copy in TCRdb shows in-frame clones only, minus some. Among about 130,000 clones, about 95% were seen once, and the ten largest hold approximately 0.45%. The data originate from a study of T cell changes during pregnancy in multiple sclerosis. This CDR3 spans 20 amino acids. The TCR sequence derives from a female donor with multiple sclerosis, enrolled in a pregnancy study. Here the sequenced sample was peripheral blood, taken after pregnancy. This chain uses TRBV21-1 with TRBJ1-3; the table calls TRBD1, which could not be checked here. TRBV21-1 is a documented pseudogene. CDR3 region: CASSKPLNSRTGGTGNTIYF. The CDR3 DNA reads as TGTGCCAGCAGCAAACCCCTCAATTCCCGGACAGGGGGCACTGGAAACACCATATATTTT.